The clone carrying this T cell receptor (beta chain) was counted only a few times. The antigen is undetermined. The sample comes from a study of T cell repertoires in cytomegalovirus infection. TCRdb processed the reads anew with MiXCR; each CDR3 protein has one entry. This table holds under 350,000 distinct CDR3 sequences, around 20% found once. Germline V CDR1 and CDR2: SNHLY, FYNNEI. The V end lost 5 bases, the J end lost 4 bases, and 6 bases lay between the germline ends. CDR3 size: 12 residues. This TCR was recovered from a human donor in good health (CMV status not recorded). Some clones in this sample may be carry-over from other donors' samples. Sequencing used cultured PBMCs, obtained from culture after CMV antigen stimulation. The chain employs TRBV2 and TRBJ1-3, with D unresolved. The CDR3 loop reads CASSSDGNTIYF. DNA for the CDR3: TGTGCCAGCAGTTCGGACGGAAACACCATATATTTT. The full variable domain, rest sourced from reference TRBV2 and TRBJ1-3, is EPEVTQTPSHQVTQMGQEVILRCVPISNHLYFYWYRQILGQKVEFLVSFYNNEISEKSEIFDDQFSVERPDGSNFTLKIRSTKLEDSAMYFCASSSDGNTIYFGEGSWLTVV.